This T cell receptor beta chain originates from a study of blood T cell repertoires in COVID-19. Study-wide context: The United States, Italy and Spain provided the acute and convalescent COVID-19 samples.

Authors' methods: It was from reference gene primer amplification that nucleated cell counts were estimated. TCRdb's copy holds only in-frame clones and misses some; the assay was immunoSEQ multiplex PCR. V and J calls and clone size are copied from that table; D and trimming were computed from the DNA. The repertoire holds about 110,000 clones, with roughly 80% as singletons. Germline lookup yields CDR1 MDHEN and CDR2 SYDVKM. V lost 1 base to trimming and J lost 1 base; unmatched junction nucleotides: 4. This CDR3 comprises 16 residues. J is TRBJ1-5 and V is TRBV28; 7 bases line up with TRBD1. This sequence was found in a woman aged 80 or over with acute or convalescent COVID-19. The sequenced material came from peripheral blood. This CDR3 is CASSLSPGQSNQPQHF. CDR3 bases: TGTGCCAGCAGTTTATCCCCGGGACAGAGCAATCAGCCCCAGCATTTT. Complete variable domain (other parts from reference TRBV28 and TRBJ1-5): DVKVTQSSRYLVKRTGEKVFLECVQDMDHENMFWYRQDPGLGLRLIYFSYDVKMKEKGDIPEGYSVSREKKERFSLILESASTNQTSMYLCASSLSPGQSNQPQHFGDGTRLSIL.